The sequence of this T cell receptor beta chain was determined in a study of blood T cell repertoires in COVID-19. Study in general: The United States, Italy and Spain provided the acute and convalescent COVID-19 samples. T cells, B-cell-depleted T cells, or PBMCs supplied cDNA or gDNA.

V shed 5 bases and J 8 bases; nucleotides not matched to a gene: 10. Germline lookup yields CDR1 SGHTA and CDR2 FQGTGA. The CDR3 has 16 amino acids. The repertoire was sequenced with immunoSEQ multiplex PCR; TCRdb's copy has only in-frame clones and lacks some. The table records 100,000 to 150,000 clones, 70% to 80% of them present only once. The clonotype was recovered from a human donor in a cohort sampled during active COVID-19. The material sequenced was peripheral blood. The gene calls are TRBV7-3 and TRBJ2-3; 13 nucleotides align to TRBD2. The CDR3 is CASSIGLAGARPTQYF. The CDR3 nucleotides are TGTGCCAGCAGCATTGGACTAGCGGGAGCTCGGCCTACGCAGTATTTT. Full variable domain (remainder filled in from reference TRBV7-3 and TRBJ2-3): GAGVSQTPSNKVTEKGKYVELRCDPISGHTALYWYRQSLGQGPEFLIYFQGTGAADDSGLPNDRFFAVRPEGSVSTLKIQRTERGDSAVYLCASSIGLAGARPTQYFGPGTRLTVL.